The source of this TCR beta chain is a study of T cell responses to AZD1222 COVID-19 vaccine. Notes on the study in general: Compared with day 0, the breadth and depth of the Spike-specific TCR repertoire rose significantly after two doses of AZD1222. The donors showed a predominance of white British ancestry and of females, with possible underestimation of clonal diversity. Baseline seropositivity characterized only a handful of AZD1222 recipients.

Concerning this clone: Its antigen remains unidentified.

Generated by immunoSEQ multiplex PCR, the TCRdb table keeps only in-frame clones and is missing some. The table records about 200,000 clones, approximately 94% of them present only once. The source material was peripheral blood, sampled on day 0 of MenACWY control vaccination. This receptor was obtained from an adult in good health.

CDR3 bases: TGTGCCAGCAGCCAAGTAAGCACTGAAGCTTTCTTT. It encodes CASSQVSTEAFF. V usage is TRBV3-1 (or the pseudogene TRBV3-2) and J usage is TRBJ1-1, with unresolved D. Trimming cost V 1 base and J 4 bases, with 4 bases left between them. Germline lookup yields CDR1 LGHDT and CDR2 YNNKEL (reference sequence). The CDR3 is 12 amino acids.